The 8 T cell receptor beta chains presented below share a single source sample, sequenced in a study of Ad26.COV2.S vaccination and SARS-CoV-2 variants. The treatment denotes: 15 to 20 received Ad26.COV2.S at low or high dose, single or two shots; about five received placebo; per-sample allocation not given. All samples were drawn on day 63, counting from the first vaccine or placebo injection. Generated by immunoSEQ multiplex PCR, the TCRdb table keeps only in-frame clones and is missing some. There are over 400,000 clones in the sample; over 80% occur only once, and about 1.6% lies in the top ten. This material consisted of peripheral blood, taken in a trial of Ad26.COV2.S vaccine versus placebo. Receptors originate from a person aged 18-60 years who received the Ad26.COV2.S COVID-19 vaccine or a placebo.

The CDR3 is CASRSGPELLALHF. The CDR3 bases are TGTGCCAGTAGGTCCGGGCCAGAACTTTTGGCCCTCCACTTT. V is TRBV19 and J is TRBJ1-6, with D uncertain. Trimming pared 6 bases from V and 14 bases from J, leaving 20 bases between. Per germline, CDR1 LNHDA and CDR2 SQIVND (reference sequence). There are 14 residues in the CDR3.

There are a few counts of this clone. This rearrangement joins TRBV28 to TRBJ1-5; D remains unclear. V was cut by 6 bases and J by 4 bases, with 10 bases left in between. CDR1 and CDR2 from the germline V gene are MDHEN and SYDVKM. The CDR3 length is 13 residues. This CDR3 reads CASSRRRNQPQHF. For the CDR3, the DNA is TGTGCCAGCAGCAGACGGCGGAATCAGCCCCAGCATTTT. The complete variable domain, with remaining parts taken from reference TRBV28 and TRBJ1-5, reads DVKVTQSSRYLVKRTGEKVFLECVQDMDHENMFWYRQDPGLGLRLIYFSYDVKMKEKGDIPEGYSVSREKKERFSLILESASTNQTSMYLCASSRRRNQPQHFGDGTRLSIL.

The CDR3 spells CASSLEGLSNQPQHF. The CDR3 DNA follows: TGTGCCAGCAGCTTAGAAGGACTTAGCAATCAGCCCCAGCATTTT. The genes are TRBV7-2 and TRBJ1-5; D gene unclear. The CDR3 length is 15 residues. The germline V gene has CDR1 SGHTA and CDR2 FQGNSA. V gave up 1 base and J gave up 0 bases, with 7 bases separating them.

CDR3 sequence reads: CAWSRTDTEAFF. CDR3 coding DNA: TGTGCCTGGAGTAGAACCGACACTGAAGCTTTCTTT. The genes are TRBV30 and TRBJ1-1; D gene uncertain. Deletions cut 2 bases from V and 3 bases from J, with 7 bases between. In germline, CDR1 is GTSNPN, CDR2 SVGIG (reference sequence). CDR3 size: 12 residues.

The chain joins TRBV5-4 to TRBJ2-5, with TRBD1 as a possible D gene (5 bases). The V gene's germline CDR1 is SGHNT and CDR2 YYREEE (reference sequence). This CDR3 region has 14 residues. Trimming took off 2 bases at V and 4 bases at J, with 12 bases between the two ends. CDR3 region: CASSFNQGGETQYF. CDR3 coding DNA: TGTGCCAGCAGCTTCAACCAGGGCGGAGAGACCCAGTACTTC.

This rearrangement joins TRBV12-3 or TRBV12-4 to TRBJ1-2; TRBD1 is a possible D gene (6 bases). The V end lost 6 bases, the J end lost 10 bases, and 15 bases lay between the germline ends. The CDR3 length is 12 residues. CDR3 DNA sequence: TGTGCCAGCAGATCTAGACAGGCCGACTACACCTTC. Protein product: CASRSRQADYTF.

The CDR3 protein is CASRGLNEKLFF. The CDR3, as DNA: TGTGCCAGCAGGGGACTTAATGAAAAACTGTTTTTT. The V call is TRBV7-8, the J call TRBJ1-4, with D possibly matching TRBD1 (5 bases). The length of the CDR3 is 12 residues. CDR1 and CDR2 from the germline V gene are SGHVS and FQNEAQ. The germline V and J ends were trimmed by 6 bases and 4 bases, with 6 bases remaining between them.

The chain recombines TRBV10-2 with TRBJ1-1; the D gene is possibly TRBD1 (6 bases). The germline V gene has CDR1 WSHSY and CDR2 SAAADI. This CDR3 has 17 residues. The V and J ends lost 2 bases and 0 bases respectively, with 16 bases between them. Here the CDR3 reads CASSEGQQRWLNTEAFF. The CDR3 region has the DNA TGCGCCAGCAGTGAGGGACAGCAACGGTGGTTGAACACTGAAGCTTTCTTT.